What follows are 20 T cell receptor beta chains derived from one specimen sequenced in a study of blood T cells in healthy people across ages. A second PCR of about 7 to 12 cycles used a sample-barcoded 5' primer and a J-beta primer mix. TCRdb recomputed calls from the 5' RACE reads with MiXCR, one row per CDR3 protein. The sample yields about 930,000 distinct CDR3 sequences, under 35% seen once. This sample also appeared in a second study, on T cells of mothers and their children.

The sequencing input was blood. The receptors were gathered from a middle-aged woman in good health.

Ten or more counts support this clonotype. V is TRBV2 and J is TRBJ2-5; D tentatively fits TRBD1 or TRBD2 (5 bases each). The CDR3 is made up of 11 amino acids. Germline values: CDR1 SNHLY, CDR2 FYNNEI. The germline V and J ends were trimmed by 8 bases and 6 bases, with 10 bases remaining between them. For the CDR3, the DNA is TGTGCCAGCGAGTCGGGGCAGACCCAGTACTTC. It yields the protein CASESGQTQYF. Full variable domain (remainder filled in from reference TRBV2 and TRBJ2-5): EPEVTQTPSHQVTQMGQEVILRCVPISNHLYFYWYRQILGQKVEFLVSFYNNEISEKSEIFDDQFSVERPDGSNFTLKIRSTKLEDSAMYFCASESGQTQYFGPGTRLLVL.

The chain joins TRBV20-1 to TRBJ2-7, with 12 bases lining up with TRBD1. CDR1 DFQATT and CDR2 SNEGSKA come from the germline V gene (reference sequence). The CDR3 totals 15 residues. J was trimmed by 3 bases and V by 4 bases; bases with no gene match: 7. CDR3 sequence: CSAIPGTGGVYEQYF. DNA of the CDR3: TGCAGTGCTATCCCCGGGACAGGGGGCGTCTACGAGCAGTACTTC.

The V and J genes are TRBV5-4 and TRBJ2-1, with TRBD2 matching over 7 bases. This CDR3 is built from 14 residues. V lost 0 bases, J lost 7 bases, and 4 bases stayed unmatched. Germline CDR1 SGHNT, CDR2 YYREEE (reference sequence). In nucleotides, the CDR3 is TGTGCCAGCAGCTTGGGACTAGCTCCGAATGAGCAGTTCTTC. It encodes CASSLGLAPNEQFF.

The chain has TRBV25-1 and TRBJ1-6; D not certain. Germline values: CDR1 MGHDK, CDR2 SYGVNS. This CDR3 is 13 amino acids long. V was trimmed by 6 bases and J by 8 bases, leaving 11 bases between them. The CDR3 sequence is CASRDWDYSPLHF. In DNA, the CDR3 is TGTGCCAGCAGAGACTGGGATTATTCACCCCTCCACTTT.

This clonotype was seen repeatedly, ten times or more. This chain joins TRBV10-3 and TRBJ2-1, with TRBD2 identical over 8 bases. The CDR3 totals 12 residues. The trim removed 8 bases at V and 10 bases at J, leaving 7 bases unmatched. The V gene's germline CDR1 is ENHRY and CDR2 SYGVKD. CDR3 sequence reads: CAISGGVGEQFF. For the CDR3, the DNA is TGTGCCATCTCCGGGGGGGTTGGGGAGCAGTTCTTC.

This clonotype occurred a few times. One junction end disagrees with the germline gene, perhaps due to a read error. The rearrangement links TRBV9 to TRBJ1-1; D gene uncertain. Germline V CDR1 and CDR2: SGDLS, YYNGEE. This CDR3 region has 13 residues. This chain's CDR3 is CASSVGGGPEAFF. Written as DNA, the CDR3 is TGTGCCAGCAGCGTAGGTGGAGGGCCTGAGGCTTTCTTT.

This chain connects TRBV20-1 to TRBJ1-2, with D perhaps TRBD1 (5 bases). CDR1 is DFQATT and CDR2 is SNEGSKA in the germline V gene (reference sequence). V was cut by 6 bases and J by 7 bases, with 21 bases left in between. The CDR3 is made up of 14 amino acids. The CDR3 here is CSASLGGGTSGYTF. For the CDR3, the DNA is TGCAGTGCCTCGCTTGGTGGGGGAACCTCTGGCTACACCTTC.

This clonotype was seen only a few times. This sequence joins TRBV12-3 or TRBV12-4 and TRBJ1-2, with 9 bases aligning to TRBD1. CDR3 length: 13 residues. The V gene end was trimmed by 7 bases and the J gene end by 11 bases; junction bases not matched to a gene: 11. CDR3 bases: TGTGCCAGCACACCGGGACAGGGCCGTCGGTACACCTTC. It codes for CASTPGQGRRYTF.

This clonotype was seen only a few times. This chain joins TRBV11-1 and TRBJ2-1; no clear D. Matching the DNA end better, TRBJ2-7 makes the J call doubtful. The CDR3 is 14 amino acids. The germline gives CDR1 SGHAT, CDR2 FQDESV (reference sequence). The CDR3: CASSRAGNYNEQYF. In DNA form, the CDR3 reads TGTGCCAGCAGTCGGGCAGGAAACTACAATGAGCAGTACTTC.

This sequence joins TRBV9 and TRBJ1-4; 9 bases map to TRBD1. V was clipped by 4 bases and J by 8 bases; unmatched bases: 9. The CDR3 loop spans 15 amino acids. The germline CDR1 and CDR2 sequences are SGDLS and YYNGEE. CDR3 sequence reads: CASSIRGTGYEKLFF. The CDR3 nucleotides read TGTGCCAGCAGCATCCGCGGGACAGGGTACGAAAAACTGTTTTTT. Supplemented by reference TRBV9 and TRBJ1-4, the full variable domain reads DSGVTQTPKHLITATGQRVTLRCSPRSGDLSVYWYQQSLDQGLQFLIQYYNGEERAKGNILERFSAQQFPDLHSELNLSSLELGDSALYFCASSIRGTGYEKLFFGSGTQLSVL.

The CDR3 is CASGPGAGDGTEAFF. CDR3 bases: TGCGCCAGCGGCCCCGGGGCGGGGGATGGCACTGAAGCTTTCTTT. The chain joins TRBV5-1 to TRBJ1-1; a weak D match, TRBD1 (5 bases). This CDR3 has 15 amino acids. The germline V gene has CDR1 SGHRS and CDR2 YFSETQ. V was pared by 7 bases and J by 4 bases, with 20 bases between.

The CDR3 sequence: CASRVRGLAGNVYNEQFF. The DNA of the CDR3 is TGTGCCAGCAGGGTCCGGGGACTAGCGGGGAATGTCTACAATGAGCAGTTCTTC. The chain employs TRBV2 and TRBJ2-1; 13 positions agree with TRBD2. V lost 6 bases and J lost 3; bases outside the gene matches: 11. Germline CDR1 SNHLY, CDR2 FYNNEI. The CDR3 covers 18 residues.

This clonotype was counted at least ten times. The chain carries TRBV5-1 and TRBJ2-7, with D unresolved. This CDR3 has 14 residues. Germline V gene sequence: CDR1 SGHRS, CDR2 YFSETQ. V was cut by 2 bases and J by 6 bases, with 15 bases left in between. The CDR3 sequence: CASSFYQDGVEQYF. In DNA form, the CDR3 reads TGCGCCAGCAGCTTTTACCAAGATGGGGTCGAGCAGTACTTC.

This clonotype was seen many times. The chain couples TRBV5-5 to TRBJ2-7, with a tentative D call TRBD2 (6 bases). The CDR3 is 15 amino acids. Germline V gene lookup returns CDR1 SGHKS and CDR2 YYEKEE (reference sequence). Trimming cost V 0 bases and J 6 bases, with 16 bases left between them. CDR3 sequence reads: CASSLVLARGSEQYF. DNA of the CDR3: TGTGCCAGCAGCTTGGTTTTAGCGCGGGGTAGCGAGCAGTACTTC.

The chain uses TRBV2 and TRBJ2-5; TRBD2 matches 11 bases. The germline CDR1 and CDR2 sequences are SNHLY and FYNNEI. The J segment lost 11 bases and the V segment lost 3 bases, leaving 14 bases of the junction unmatched. This CDR3 has 16 residues. CDR3 sequence: CASSETSGERPWEQYF. The CDR3 nucleotides read TGTGCCAGCAGTGAGACTAGCGGGGAAAGGCCTTGGGAGCAGTACTTC.

This sequence joins TRBV5-1 and TRBJ2-5; D not resolved. V gave up 0 bases and J gave up 3 bases, with 9 bases separating them. This CDR3 comprises 14 residues. CDR1 and CDR2 from the germline V gene are SGHRS and YFSETQ. CDR3 in DNA: TGCGCCAGCAGCTTGGGCCGAAATAAAGAGACCCAGTACTTC. Amino acids: CASSLGRNKETQYF.

This clonotype has just a few counts. The V gene is TRBV4-1, the J gene TRBJ2-7; 8 nucleotides line up with TRBD2. J gave up 1 base and V 1 base, and 3 bases lay outside the gene matches. Germline CDR1 is MGHRA and CDR2 is YSYEKL. The CDR3 length is 15 residues. CDR3: CASSQVRGESYEQYF. The CDR3 DNA reads as TGCGCCAGCAGCCAAGTGCGGGGGGAATCCTACGAGCAGTACTTC.

This chain connects TRBV28 to TRBJ1-2, with 8 nucleotides matching TRBD1. V shed 4 bases, J shed 6 bases, and the junction held 10 bases outside the gene matches. The CDR3 loop spans 15 amino acids. The germline V gene has CDR1 MDHEN and CDR2 SYDVKM. The CDR3 DNA follows: TGTGCCAGCAGTTCTATCGGGACACAGGGGGATGGCTACACCTTC. This encodes CASSSIGTQGDGYTF.

The chain joins TRBV18 to TRBJ2-3; TRBD1 matches at 8 bases. From germline, CDR1 is KGHSH and CDR2 LQKENI. The CDR3 runs 16 residues. V shed 2 bases, J shed 2 bases, and the junction held 6 bases outside the gene matches. The CDR3 loop is CASSPTRTGITDTQYF. CDR3 nucleotide sequence: TGTGCCAGCTCACCAACCCGGACAGGGATCACAGATACGCAGTATTTT.

This clonotype has a handful of counts. V is TRBV24-1 and J is TRBJ1-2; D might be TRBD1 (6 bases). The CDR3 sequence is 14 residues long. V lost 5 bases and J 4 bases, leaving 13 bases between the germline ends. The germline CDR1 and CDR2 sequences are KGHDR and SFDVKD. Here the CDR3 reads CATSGQGNSYGYTF. Here the CDR3 DNA reads TGTGCCACCAGTGGGCAGGGGAATAGCTATGGCTACACCTTC.